The clone carrying this T cell receptor (beta chain) has just a few counts. Its matching antigen is unknown. One entry per CDR3 protein, called by TCRdb with MiXCR from the 5' RACE reads. The sample holds 250,000 to 350,000 distinct CDR3 sequences, roughly 17% seen once. The data originate from a study of T-cell memory formation after mild COVID-19. As for the study in general: Clusters of TCRs were largely donor specific. Study-level points and caveats: Day 15 to 85 contracting clones showed balanced CD4/CD8; later expanders leaned CD4+. The authors left the SARS-CoV-2 specificity of second-wave clones peaking on day 37 unconfirmed.

Material: PBMCs or a T cell subset sorted from them (not recorded which). This TCR derives from a man in his late teens or twenties who had mild COVID-19 (a few samples of this study predate the infection). Cell type and time point are not known.

CDR3: CASSLGRNTDTQYF. The CDR3 DNA is TGCGCCAGCAGCTTGGGCCGGAACACAGATACGCAGTATTTT. The chain employs TRBV5-1 and TRBJ2-3; D not certain. Germline V lookup: CDR1 SGHRS, CDR2 YFSETQ. Trimming stripped 0 bases from V and 2 bases from J, with 7 bases between. There are 14 residues in the CDR3.